Following are 18 T cell receptor beta chains from one sample sequenced in a study of Ad26.COV2.S vaccination and SARS-CoV-2 variants. Sequenced by immunoSEQ multiplex PCR; TCRdb stores in-frame clones only, minus some. Of about 440,000 clones listed, around 85% are singletons. Sample treatment: some 19 received Ad26.COV2.S at low or high dose, single or two shots; roughly five received placebo; per-sample allocation not given. Vaccine and placebo recipients were sampled on day 63 after the first injection. This specimen was peripheral blood, taken in a trial of Ad26.COV2.S vaccine versus placebo. These receptors were obtained from a person aged 18 to 65 who received the Ad26.COV2.S COVID-19 vaccine or a placebo.

This chain connects TRBV11-2 to TRBJ2-3, with TRBD1 matching 10 bases. CDR3 size: 16 residues. The junction had 9 bases not matched to a gene; V was cut back by 5 bases and J by 4 bases. Germline V gene lookup returns CDR1 SGHAT and CDR2 FQNNGV. This chain's CDR3 is CASSQWGQGLSDTQYF. CDR3 sequence (DNA): TGTGCCAGCAGCCAGTGGGGACAGGGGTTGTCAGATACGCAGTATTTT.

V gene TRBV19 combines with J gene TRBJ2-5; D unclear. CDR3 size: 12 residues. The V gene's germline CDR1 is LNHDA and CDR2 SQIVND (reference sequence). V lost 4 bases and J lost 5, with 8 bases in between. CDR3 loop: CASSTPAETQYF. In DNA, the CDR3 is TGTGCCAGTAGTACCCCCGCGGAGACCCAGTACTTC.

This clone was picked up one time. V usage is TRBV7-8 and J usage is TRBJ2-7; 10 nucleotides match TRBD1. V dropped 3 bases and J dropped 1; count of bases not matched to a gene: 15. Germline V gene data show CDR1 as SGHVS and CDR2 as FQNEAQ. CDR3 size: 19 residues. The chain's CDR3 is CASSLKRTGQGPASYEQYF. The CDR3 DNA is TGTGCCAGCAGCTTGAAGAGAACGGGACAGGGGCCCGCTTCCTACGAGCAGTACTTC.

The rearrangement uses TRBV6-2 or TRBV6-3 and TRBJ2-7; 7 bases agree with TRBD2. Germline values: CDR1 MNHEY, CDR2 SVGEGT. The ends lost 6 bases at V and 5 bases at J; junction bases unmatched: 10. The length of the CDR3 is 14 residues. This CDR3 is CASSPREGLHEQYF. In DNA, the CDR3 is TGTGCCAGCAGCCCCAGGGAGGGTCTCCACGAGCAGTACTTC.

The chain has TRBV28 and TRBJ2-7, with D uncertain. V gave up 8 bases and J gave up 6 bases, with 14 bases separating them. The CDR3 totals 12 residues. CDR1 and CDR2 (germline): MDHEN, SYDVKM. The DNA of the CDR3 is TGTGCCAGCCAGGACCTACTCAGCGAGCAGTACTTC. This codes for CASQDLLSEQYF.

The chain uses TRBV27 and TRBJ1-1; TRBD1 is a possible D gene (5 bases). V was pared by 4 bases and J by 6 bases, with 12 bases between. The germline gives CDR1 MNHEY, CDR2 SMNVEV (reference sequence). This CDR3 is 13 amino acids long. The CDR3 DNA is TGTGCCAGCAGTTCCGGGGGAAGTTCTGAAGCTTTCTTT. It specifies CASSSGGSSEAFF.

The CDR3 DNA sequence: TGTGCCAGCAGCAGACTAGCGGGAGTGAACACCGGGGAGCTGTTTTTT. Amino acids: CASSRLAGVNTGELFF. This chain connects TRBV6-4 to TRBJ2-2; 12 positions agree with TRBD2. Unmatched junction bases numbered 3, after V lost 6 bases and J lost 1 base. Germline V CDR1 and CDR2: MRHNA, SNTAGT. This CDR3 spans 16 amino acids.

The rearrangement uses TRBV6-5 and TRBJ2-7, with D maybe TRBD2 (5 bases). V shed 6 bases and J shed 6 bases, with 21 bases lying between them. Germline V gene lookup returns CDR1 MNHEY and CDR2 SVGAGI. The CDR3 contains 15 residues. CDR3 nucleotides: TGTGCCAGCAGCCGCAATGCCGAGGGTATCACCGAGCAGTACTTC. Amino acids: CASSRNAEGITEQYF.

The chain links TRBV7-9 to TRBJ2-1, with 12 nucleotides matching TRBD2. Germline CDR1 reads SEHNR; CDR2 reads FQNEAQ (reference sequence). This CDR3 contains 17 residues. J was trimmed by 2 bases and V by 11 bases; bases with no gene match: 13. In DNA form, the CDR3 reads TGTGCCGCCCCGGGACTAGCGGGCGTAGTAACCTACAATGAGCAGTTCTTC. It codes for CAAPGLAGVVTYNEQFF.

This clone has only one observation. V is TRBV18 and J is TRBJ2-3; 11 bases align to TRBD2. CDR1 KGHSH and CDR2 LQKENI come from the germline V gene. After removal of 6 bases from V and 0 bases from J, the junction contained 5 bases not matched to a gene. The CDR3 has 16 residues. The CDR3 here is CASSPVAGGSTDTQYF. For the CDR3, the DNA is TGTGCCAGCTCCCCTGTAGCGGGAGGGAGCACAGATACGCAGTATTTT.

The chain couples TRBV20-1 to TRBJ2-5; possibly TRBD2 for D (6 bases). Between the trimmed V and J ends, which lost 6 bases and 5 bases, there was a span of 10 bases. In germline, CDR1 is DFQATT, CDR2 SNEGSKA (reference sequence). The CDR3 is made up of 11 amino acids. The CDR3 region has the DNA TGCAGTGCGGGGAGGTGGGAGACCCAGTACTTC. This encodes CSAGRWETQYF.

The rearrangement uses TRBV20-1 and TRBJ1-5, with 7 bases lining up with TRBD1. CDR3 length equals 16 residues. The V gene's germline CDR1 is DFQATT and CDR2 SNEGSKA (reference sequence). V shed 3 bases, J shed 6 bases, and the junction held 14 bases outside the gene matches. This CDR3 is CSASQLTGSPPQPQHF. Here the CDR3 DNA reads TGCAGTGCTAGTCAATTGACAGGGTCCCCCCCTCAGCCCCAGCATTTT.

This chain uses TRBV5-1 with TRBJ2-7; TRBD2 matches 13 bases. CDR1 SGHRS and CDR2 YFSETQ come from the germline V gene. CDR3 length equals 16 residues. V dropped 4 bases and J dropped 6; count of bases not matched to a gene: 10. This CDR3 is CASSTGLAGVVSEQYF. The CDR3 DNA reads as TGCGCCAGCAGCACCGGACTAGCGGGAGTAGTATCCGAGCAGTACTTC. Variable domain in full (rest from reference TRBV5-1 and TRBJ2-7): KAGVTQTPRYLIKTRGQQVTLSCSPISGHRSVSWYQQTPGQGLQFLFEYFSETQRNKGNFPGRFSGRQFSNSRSEMNVSTLELGDSALYLCASSTGLAGVVSEQYFGPGTRLTVT.

This clone was detected many times. V usage is TRBV28 and J usage is TRBJ1-3; a weak D match, TRBD1 (6 bases). This CDR3 has 14 amino acids. The germline V gene has CDR1 MDHEN and CDR2 SYDVKM. V was clipped by 6 bases and J by 4 bases, with 13 bases between them. CDR3 region: CASSRTGMGNTIYF. In nucleotides, the CDR3 is TGTGCCAGCAGCCGTACAGGGATGGGAAACACCATATATTTT.

This clone was seen a handful of times. The CDR3 sequence is CASSLLGLYGYTF. The DNA for the CDR3 is TGTGCCAGCAGTTTATTAGGCCTCTATGGCTACACCTTC. The genes are TRBV28 and TRBJ1-2; D call uncertain. The CDR3 length is 13 residues. Trimming stripped 1 base from V and 4 bases from J, with 7 bases between. Per germline, CDR1 MDHEN and CDR2 SYDVKM.

The rearrangement uses TRBV5-1 and TRBJ1-2; maybe TRBD1 (6 bases). Per germline, CDR1 SGHRS and CDR2 YFSETQ. The CDR3 covers 15 residues. The V and J ends lost 1 base and 8 bases respectively, with 18 bases between them. CDR3 amino acids: CASSLNRGGEYGYTF. The CDR3 DNA follows: TGCGCCAGCAGCTTGAATCGGGGGGGCGAGTACGGCTACACCTTC.

The chain uses TRBV30 and TRBJ2-5, with 7 bases aligning to TRBD2. The germline gives CDR1 GTSNPN, CDR2 SVGIG (reference sequence). CDR3 length: 12 amino acids. V gave up 5 bases and J gave up 2 bases; unmatched junction bases: 2. The DNA for the CDR3 is TGTGCCTGGCACGGGGGGCAAGAGACCCAGTACTTC. Amino acids: CAWHGGQETQYF. The entire variable domain, with the rest obtained from reference TRBV30 and TRBJ2-5, is as follows: SQTIHQWPATLVQPVGSPLSLECTVEGTSNPNLYWYRQAAGRGLQLLFYSVGIGQISSEVPQNLSASRPQDRQFILSSKKLLLSDSGFYLCAWHGGQETQYFGPGTRLLVL.

V gene TRBV7-6 combines with J gene TRBJ2-7; D perhaps matches TRBD1 (6 bases). The V and J ends lost 1 base and 5 bases respectively, with 15 bases between them. This CDR3 spans 15 amino acids. Looked up from germline, CDR1 is SGHVS and CDR2 is FNYEAQ. In DNA form, the CDR3 reads TGTGCCAGCAGCTTAGGCTTGGGGGCTTTCGACGAGCAGTACTTC. Its protein is CASSLGLGAFDEQYF.